The rows below give T cell receptor beta chains drawn from one sample of a study of CD8 T cells in Susac syndrome. TCRdb re-derived calls from the immunoSEQ multiplex PCR reads in MiXCR, one entry per CDR3 protein. The table includes a few hundred thousand distinct CDR3 sequences, approximately 85% detected once. Sample: CD8+ T cells from PBMCs. These receptors were taken from a human donor with multiple sclerosis. CDR3s include the opening cysteine and the closing phenylalanine or tryptophan. Fields, in order: V gene, CDR3 protein.

TRBV20-1,CSARTGGKAGANVLTF
TRBV5-4,CASSLETRVDYGYTF
TRBV11-2,CASSSRWAGVTDTQYF
TRBV4-1,CASSQDPGTGATGELFF
TRBV28,CASSLQLDRGREQYF
TRBV30,CAWSGLADDTDTQYF
TRBV20-1,CSVLEGVSFEQYF
TRBV5-1,CASRHPRDRDPTNEKLFF
TRBV5-1,CASSLGQGAFF
TRBV6-2/TRBV6-3,CASRSWEQYF
TRBV28,CASSLPGQRETQYF
TRBV27,CASSGRADTQYF
TRBV7-9,CASSPQRSSGVTDTQYF
TRBV29-1,CSVEDLGLAGDLTDTQYF
TRBV5-1,CASSLGTGVFYGYTF
TRBV12-3/TRBV12-4,CASSYPEDGTDTQYF